Presented here are 16 T cell receptor beta chains from one specimen sequenced in a study of cytomegalovirus exposure and HLA in healthy donors. It was with 60 Vbeta and 13 Jbeta primers that the PCR ran. This table comes from immunoSEQ multiplex PCR, and its TCRdb copy is limited to in-frame clones, with some not included. The table lists about 150,000 clones, 70% to 80% of them singletons. Sample: PBMCs. All receptors derive from a man aged 50 to 60 in good health and CMV-seropositive.

The V call is TRBV9, the J call TRBJ2-1, with D uncertain. The CDR3 length is 15 residues. Germline CDR1 SGDLS, CDR2 YYNGEE. The ends were cut back, 0 bases at V and 0 bases at J, with 7 bases in the middle. In DNA, the CDR3 is TGTGCCAGCAGCGTAGAGTTTAGCTCCTACAATGAGCAGTTCTTC. This encodes CASSVEFSSYNEQFF.

The rearrangement links TRBV19 to TRBJ2-3, with D perhaps TRBD2 (5 bases). This CDR3 has 13 residues. The germline V gene encodes CDR1 LNHDA and CDR2 SQIVND (reference sequence). With 5 bases removed from V and 6 bases from J, the gap between germline ends came to 12 bases. The CDR3 sequence is CASSVVERDTQYF. The CDR3, as DNA: TGTGCCAGTAGTGTGGTCGAGCGGGATACGCAGTATTTT.

The chain recombines TRBV18 with TRBJ2-7; TRBD1 matches at 7 bases. Germline V CDR1 and CDR2: KGHSH, LQKENI. The CDR3 totals 14 residues. The J segment lost 2 bases and the V segment lost 8 bases, leaving 9 bases of the junction unmatched. CDR3 nucleotide sequence: TGTGCCAGCCGATCCGGGACAGATGCCTACGAGCAGTACTTC. Translated, it gives CASRSGTDAYEQYF.

In the case of this clone: The sample holds other DNA sequences that translate to the same CDR3. The chain joins TRBV20-1 to TRBJ2-7; TRBD2 is a possible D gene (5 bases). Germline values: CDR1 DFQATT, CDR2 SNEGSKA (reference sequence). The length of the CDR3 is 11 residues. V was cut by 3 bases and J by 2 bases, with 5 bases left in between. CDR3 DNA: TGCAGTGCTAGCGGGGCCTACGAGCAGTACTTC. Its translation: CSASGAYEQYF.

On this clone itself: One end of the junction varies from germline; a read error may be responsible. This chain joins TRBV7-7 and TRBJ2-5; 9 nucleotides align to TRBD2. The CDR3 sequence is 16 residues long. Looked up from germline, CDR1 is SSHAT and CDR2 is FNYEAQ (reference sequence). The CDR3 loop reads CASSLGGASGTETQYF. DNA for the CDR3: TGTGCTAGCAGCTTAGGAGGGGCTAGCGGGACGGAGACCCAGTACTTC. Based on the CDR3 plus reference TRBV7-7 and TRBJ2-5, the full variable domain is GAGVSQSPRYKVTKRGQDVTLRCDPISSHATLYWYQQALGQGPEFLTYFNYEAQPDKSGLPSDRFSAERPEGSISTLTIQRTEQRDSAMYRCASSLGGASGTETQYFGPGTRLLVL.

The CDR3 region is CASNTRDRAKNIQYF. DNA of the CDR3: TGTGCCAGCAACACCCGGGACAGAGCCAAAAACATTCAGTACTTC. This rearrangement joins TRBV6-6 to TRBJ2-4, with TRBD1 matching over 7 bases. This CDR3 region has 15 residues. Germline CDR1 reads MNHNY; CDR2 reads SVGAGI (reference sequence). Germline trimming cut 7 bases from V and 0 bases from J; bases unmatched to any gene: 6.

The chain recombines TRBV5-4 with TRBJ1-6; perhaps TRBD1 as D (6 bases). CDR1 SGHNT and CDR2 YYREEE come from the germline V gene (reference sequence). This CDR3 has 16 residues. Trimming removed 6 bases at V and 3 bases at J, with 16 bases between. The chain's CDR3 is CASTQVGGDYNSPLHF. The DNA for the CDR3 is TGTGCCAGCACCCAAGTTGGGGGCGACTATAATTCACCCCTCCACTTT.

The V and J genes are TRBV28 and TRBJ2-1; a weak D match, TRBD2 (6 bases). This CDR3 region has 16 residues. Germline assignment: CDR1 MDHEN and CDR2 SYDVKM. The ends were cut back, 6 bases at V and 6 bases at J, with 21 bases in the middle. CDR3 coding DNA: TGTGCCAGCAGCCGCTTCCCGGGACTCGGAATCAATGAGCAGTTCTTC. It codes for CASSRFPGLGINEQFF.

The chain links TRBV6-1 to TRBJ1-1; D remains ambiguous. This CDR3 spans 13 amino acids. The V gene's germline CDR1 is MNHNS and CDR2 SASEGT. V lost 2 bases and J 7 bases, leaving 11 bases between the germline ends. In DNA, the CDR3 is TGTGCCAGCAGTGAATGGGCAGGCCGTGAAGCTTTCTTT. Translating it yields CASSEWAGREAFF.

This clone was counted a few times. The genes are TRBV18 and TRBJ2-1, with D unclear. V lost 2 bases and J 0 bases, leaving 8 bases between the germline ends. The CDR3 spans 15 residues. The germline V gene encodes CDR1 KGHSH and CDR2 LQKENI. CDR3 amino acids: CASSPYVSSYNEQFF. CDR3 sequence (DNA): TGTGCCAGCTCACCATACGTTAGCTCCTACAATGAGCAGTTCTTC.

The chain joins TRBV5-1 to TRBJ2-3; TRBD1 agrees at 9 bases. The germline V gene encodes CDR1 SGHRS and CDR2 YFSETQ. The V gene end was trimmed by 3 bases and the J gene end by 1 base; junction bases not matched to a gene: 6. This CDR3 contains 16 residues. CDR3 protein: CASSSGQGAGTDTQYF. In DNA form, the CDR3 reads TGCGCCAGCAGCTCGGGACAGGGAGCGGGCACAGATACGCAGTATTTT.

The CDR3 bases are TGTGCCAGCAGCTTGGATTCCGGGAACCAAGAGACCCAGTACTTC. Its translation is CASSLDSGNQETQYF. This chain links TRBV7-2 with TRBJ2-5; TRBD2 is a possible D gene (5 bases). The CDR3 consists of 15 residues. The germline V and J ends were trimmed by 3 bases and 0 bases, with 11 bases remaining between them. Germline CDR1 SGHTA, CDR2 FQGNSA.

V is TRBV27 and J is TRBJ2-1, with 8 bases aligning to TRBD2. Trimming cost V 6 bases and J 6 bases; bases outside gene matches: 7. Germline CDR1 is MNHEY and CDR2 is SMNVEV (reference sequence). The CDR3 sequence is 14 residues long. The CDR3 DNA sequence: TGTGCCAGCAGCCGAGCGGGAGAAATCAATGAGCAGTTCTTC. Residues: CASSRAGEINEQFF.

This rearrangement joins TRBV4-1 to TRBJ2-7; D not resolved. The CDR3 sequence is 15 residues long. V lost 0 bases and J 0 bases, leaving 9 bases between the germline ends. Per germline, CDR1 MGHRA and CDR2 YSYEKL. CDR3 sequence reads: CASSQDPNSSYEQYF. CDR3 bases: TGCGCCAGCAGCCAAGATCCCAACAGCTCCTACGAGCAGTACTTC.

The rearrangement joins TRBV7-3 to TRBJ2-1, with 7 bases lining up with TRBD2. CDR1 is SGHTA and CDR2 is FQGTGA in the germline V gene. Trimming cost V 4 bases and J 0 bases; bases outside gene matches: 0. The CDR3 has 14 residues. The CDR3 here is CASSSSGSYNEQFF. The CDR3 DNA reads TGTGCCAGCAGCTCTAGCGGCTCCTACAATGAGCAGTTCTTC.

This clone was counted a single time. This chain connects TRBV6-6 to TRBJ2-5, with 7 bases identical to TRBD2. Germline V lookup: CDR1 MNHNY, CDR2 SVGAGI (reference sequence). The CDR3 has 15 amino acids. V trimming: 6 bases; J trimming: 2 bases; junction bases outside the gene matches: 9. The CDR3 loop reads CASSHGEGLQETQYF. The CDR3 DNA follows: TGTGCCAGCAGCCACGGGGAGGGTTTACAAGAGACCCAGTACTTC.